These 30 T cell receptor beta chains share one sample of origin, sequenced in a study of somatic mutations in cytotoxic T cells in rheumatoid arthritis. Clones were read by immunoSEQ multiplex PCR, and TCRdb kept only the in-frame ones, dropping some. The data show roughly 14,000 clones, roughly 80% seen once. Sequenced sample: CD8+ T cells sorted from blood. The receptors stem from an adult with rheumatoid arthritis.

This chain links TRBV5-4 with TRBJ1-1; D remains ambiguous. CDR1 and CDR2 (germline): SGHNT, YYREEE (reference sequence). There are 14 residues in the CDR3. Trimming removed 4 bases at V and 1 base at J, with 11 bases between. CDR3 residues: CASSLYGENTEAFF. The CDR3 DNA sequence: TGTGCCAGCAGCCTCTATGGGGAGAACACTGAAGCTTTCTTT.

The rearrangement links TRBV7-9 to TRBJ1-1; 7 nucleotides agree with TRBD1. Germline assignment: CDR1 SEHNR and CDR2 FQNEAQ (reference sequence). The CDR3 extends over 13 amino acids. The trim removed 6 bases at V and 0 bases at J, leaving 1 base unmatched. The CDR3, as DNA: TGTGCCAGCAGGGGACAGATGAACACTGAAGCTTTCTTT. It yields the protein CASRGQMNTEAFF.

This chain's CDR3 is CASRSSWGNQPQHF. The CDR3 DNA is TGTGCCAGCAGATCCAGCTGGGGCAATCAGCCCCAGCATTTT. V is TRBV28 and J is TRBJ1-5; D unresolved. Germline CDR1 reads MDHEN; CDR2 reads SYDVKM. V was trimmed by 6 bases and J by 2 bases, leaving 11 bases between them. The CDR3 length is 14 residues.

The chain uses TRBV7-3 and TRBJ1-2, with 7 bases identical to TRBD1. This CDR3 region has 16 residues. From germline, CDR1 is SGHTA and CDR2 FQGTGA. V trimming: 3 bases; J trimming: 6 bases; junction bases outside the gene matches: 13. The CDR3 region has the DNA TGTGCCAGCAGCTTGGTAACAGGGGATTGGGGAGATGGCTACACCTTC. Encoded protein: CASSLVTGDWGDGYTF.

This CDR3 is CASSEWRNQPQHF. CDR3 coding DNA: TGTGCCAGCAGTGAATGGAGGAATCAGCCCCAGCATTTT. The rearrangement joins TRBV2 to TRBJ1-5; D gene uncertain. This CDR3 spans 13 amino acids. CDR1 and CDR2 (germline): SNHLY, FYNNEI. Trimming took off 2 bases at V and 4 bases at J, with 6 bases between the two ends.

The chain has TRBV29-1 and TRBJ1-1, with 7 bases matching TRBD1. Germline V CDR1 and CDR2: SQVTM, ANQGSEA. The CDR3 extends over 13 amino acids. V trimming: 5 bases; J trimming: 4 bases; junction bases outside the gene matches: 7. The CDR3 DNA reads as TGCAGCGTTACCCAGGGGGTACTCACTGAAGCTTTCTTT. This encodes CSVTQGVLTEAFF.

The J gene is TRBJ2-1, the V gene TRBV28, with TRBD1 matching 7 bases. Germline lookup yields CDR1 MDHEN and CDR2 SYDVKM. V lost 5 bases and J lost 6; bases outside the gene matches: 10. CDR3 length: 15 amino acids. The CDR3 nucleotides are TGTGCCAGCAGTAACAGGGGAACCATGGGCAATGAGCAGTTCTTC. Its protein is CASSNRGTMGNEQFF.

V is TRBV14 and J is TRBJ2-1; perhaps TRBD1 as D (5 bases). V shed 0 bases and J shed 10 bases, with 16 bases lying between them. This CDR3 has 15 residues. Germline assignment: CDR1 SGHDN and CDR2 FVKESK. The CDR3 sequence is CASSQDISRVEEQFF. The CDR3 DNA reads TGTGCCAGCAGCCAAGATATTTCCAGGGTCGAAGAGCAGTTCTTC.

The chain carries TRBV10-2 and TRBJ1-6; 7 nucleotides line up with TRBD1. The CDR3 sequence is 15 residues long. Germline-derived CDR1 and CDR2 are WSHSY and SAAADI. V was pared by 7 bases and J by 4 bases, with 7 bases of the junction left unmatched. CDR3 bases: TGCGCCAGCACGACGTCGGGACAGTATAATTCACCCCTCCACTTT. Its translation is CASTTSGQYNSPLHF.

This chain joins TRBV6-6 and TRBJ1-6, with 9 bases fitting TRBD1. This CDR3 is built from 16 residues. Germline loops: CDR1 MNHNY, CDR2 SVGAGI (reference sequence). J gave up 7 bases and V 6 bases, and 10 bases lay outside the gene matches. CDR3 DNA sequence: TGTGCCAGCAGATCGCTCGACAGGGGGGAGAATTCACCCCTCCACTTT. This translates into CASRSLDRGENSPLHF.

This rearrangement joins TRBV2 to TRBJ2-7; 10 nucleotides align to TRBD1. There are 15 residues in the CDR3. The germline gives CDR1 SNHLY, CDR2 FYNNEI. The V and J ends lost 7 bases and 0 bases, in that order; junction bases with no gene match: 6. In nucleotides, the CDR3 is TGTGCCAGCATCCGGGACAGGGGAAGCTCCTACGAGCAGTACTTC. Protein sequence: CASIRDRGSSYEQYF.

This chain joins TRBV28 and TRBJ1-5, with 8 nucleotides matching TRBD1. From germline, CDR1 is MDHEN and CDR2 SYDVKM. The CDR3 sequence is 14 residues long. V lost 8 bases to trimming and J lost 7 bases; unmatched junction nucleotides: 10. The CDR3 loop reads CASGTDRGIQPQHF. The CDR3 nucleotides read TGTGCCAGCGGAACCGACAGGGGAATACAGCCCCAGCATTTT. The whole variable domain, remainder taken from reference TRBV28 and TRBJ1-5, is DVKVTQSSRYLVKRTGEKVFLECVQDMDHENMFWYRQDPGLGLRLIYFSYDVKMKEKGDIPEGYSVSREKKERFSLILESASTNQTSMYLCASGTDRGIQPQHFGDGTRLSIL.

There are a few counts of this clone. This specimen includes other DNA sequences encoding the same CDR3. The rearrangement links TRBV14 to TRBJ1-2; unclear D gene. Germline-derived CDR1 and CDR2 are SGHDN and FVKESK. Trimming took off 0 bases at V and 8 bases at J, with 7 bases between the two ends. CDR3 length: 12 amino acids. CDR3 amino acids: CASSQDRRGYTF. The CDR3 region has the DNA TGTGCCAGCAGCCAAGACCGGCGAGGCTACACCTTC.

CDR3 sequence reads: CASSPRWGETQYF. DNA of the CDR3: TGTGCCAGCAGCCCCAGATGGGGTGAGACCCAGTACTTC. The chain couples TRBV7-3 to TRBJ2-5; D not resolved. V was cut by 5 bases and J by 5 bases, with 12 bases left in between. Germline-derived CDR1 and CDR2 are SGHTA and FQGTGA. This CDR3 spans 13 amino acids.

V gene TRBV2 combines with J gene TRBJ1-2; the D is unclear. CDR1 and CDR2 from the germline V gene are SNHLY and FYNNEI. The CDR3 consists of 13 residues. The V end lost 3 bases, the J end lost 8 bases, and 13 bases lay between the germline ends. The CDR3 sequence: CASSEFPARGYTF. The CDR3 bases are TGTGCCAGCAGTGAGTTCCCGGCGAGGGGCTACACCTTC.

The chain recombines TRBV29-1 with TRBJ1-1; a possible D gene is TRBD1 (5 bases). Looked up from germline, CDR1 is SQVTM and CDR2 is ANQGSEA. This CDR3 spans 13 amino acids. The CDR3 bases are TGCAGTGCTGAACGGGCAGGGTTTCGTGAAGCTTTCTTT. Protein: CSAERAGFREAFF.

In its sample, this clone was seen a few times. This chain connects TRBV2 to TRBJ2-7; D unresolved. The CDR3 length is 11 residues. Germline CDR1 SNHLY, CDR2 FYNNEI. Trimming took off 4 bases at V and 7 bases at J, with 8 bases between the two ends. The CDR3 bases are TGTGCCAGCAGTGCACTGGAGGAGCAGTACTTC. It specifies CASSALEEQYF.

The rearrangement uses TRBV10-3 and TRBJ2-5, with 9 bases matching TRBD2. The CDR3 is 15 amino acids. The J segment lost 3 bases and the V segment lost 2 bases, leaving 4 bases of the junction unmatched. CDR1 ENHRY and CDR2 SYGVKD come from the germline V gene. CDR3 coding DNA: TGTGCCATCAGTGAGCGGGCTAGCGGGGAAGAGACCCAGTACTTC. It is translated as CAISERASGEETQYF.

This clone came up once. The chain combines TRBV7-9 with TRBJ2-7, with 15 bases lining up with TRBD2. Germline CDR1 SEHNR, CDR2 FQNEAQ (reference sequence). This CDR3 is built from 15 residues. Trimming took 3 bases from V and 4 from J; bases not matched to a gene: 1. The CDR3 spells CASSLGLAGGYEQYF. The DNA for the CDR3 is TGTGCCAGCAGCTTGGGACTAGCGGGGGGTTACGAGCAGTACTTC.

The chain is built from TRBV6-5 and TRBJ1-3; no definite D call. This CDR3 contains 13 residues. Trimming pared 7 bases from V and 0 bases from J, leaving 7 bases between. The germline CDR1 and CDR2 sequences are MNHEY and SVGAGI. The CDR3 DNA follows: TGTGCCAGCATGCAGAACTCTGGAAACACCATATATTTT. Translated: CASMQNSGNTIYF.

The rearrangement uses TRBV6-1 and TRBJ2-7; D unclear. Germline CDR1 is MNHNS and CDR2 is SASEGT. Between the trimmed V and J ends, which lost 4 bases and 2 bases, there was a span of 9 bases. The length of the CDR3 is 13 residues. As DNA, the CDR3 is TGTGCCAGCAGTGGACACAGCCCCTACGAGCAGTACGTC. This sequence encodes CASSGHSPYEQYV.

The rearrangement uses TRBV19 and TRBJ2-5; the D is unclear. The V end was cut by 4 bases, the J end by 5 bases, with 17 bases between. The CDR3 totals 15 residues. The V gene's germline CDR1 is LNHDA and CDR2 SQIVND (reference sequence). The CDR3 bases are TGTGCCAGTAGTACCGACGGTGGCAGCAGGGAGACCCAGTACTTC. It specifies CASSTDGGSRETQYF. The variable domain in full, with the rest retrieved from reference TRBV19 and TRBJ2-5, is DGGITQSPKYLFRKEGQNVTLSCEQNLNHDAMYWYRQDPGQGLRLIYYSQIVNDFQKGDIAEGYSVSREKKESFPLTVTSAQKNPTAFYLCASSTDGGSRETQYFGPGTRLLVL.

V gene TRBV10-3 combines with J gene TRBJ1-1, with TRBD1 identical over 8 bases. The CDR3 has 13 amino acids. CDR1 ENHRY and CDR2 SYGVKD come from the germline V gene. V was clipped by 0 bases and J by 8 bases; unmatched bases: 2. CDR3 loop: CAISESGTGEAFF. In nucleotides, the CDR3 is TGTGCCATCAGTGAGTCGGGGACAGGAGAAGCTTTCTTT.

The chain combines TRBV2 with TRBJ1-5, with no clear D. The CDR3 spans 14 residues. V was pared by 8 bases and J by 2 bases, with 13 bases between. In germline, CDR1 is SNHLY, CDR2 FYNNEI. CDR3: CASGLEGRNQPQHF. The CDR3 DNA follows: TGTGCCAGCGGACTCGAAGGTCGCAATCAGCCCCAGCATTTT.

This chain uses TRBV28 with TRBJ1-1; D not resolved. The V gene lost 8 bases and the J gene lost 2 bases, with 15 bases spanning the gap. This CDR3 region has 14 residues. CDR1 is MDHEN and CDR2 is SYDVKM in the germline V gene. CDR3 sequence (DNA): TGTGCCAGCCAAGACCGCAGGTCAAACACTGAAGCTTTCTTT. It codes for CASQDRRSNTEAFF.

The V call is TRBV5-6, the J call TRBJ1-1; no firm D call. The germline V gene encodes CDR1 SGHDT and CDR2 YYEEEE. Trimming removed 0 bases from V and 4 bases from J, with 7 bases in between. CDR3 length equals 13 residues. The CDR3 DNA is TGTGCCAGCAGCTTGGGATTTGGCACTGAAGCTTTCTTT. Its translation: CASSLGFGTEAFF.

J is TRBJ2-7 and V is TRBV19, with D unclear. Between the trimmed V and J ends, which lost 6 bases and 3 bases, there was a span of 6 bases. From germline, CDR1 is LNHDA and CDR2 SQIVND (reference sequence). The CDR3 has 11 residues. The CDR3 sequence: CASRVCYEQYV. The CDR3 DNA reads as TGTGCCAGTAGAGTGTGCTACGAGCAGTACGTC.

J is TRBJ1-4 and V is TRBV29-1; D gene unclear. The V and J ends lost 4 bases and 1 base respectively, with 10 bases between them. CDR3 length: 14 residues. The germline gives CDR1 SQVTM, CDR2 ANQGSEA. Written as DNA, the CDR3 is TGCAGCGTTGGGGGATTTGGAACTAATGAAAAACTGTTTTTT. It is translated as CSVGGFGTNEKLFF.

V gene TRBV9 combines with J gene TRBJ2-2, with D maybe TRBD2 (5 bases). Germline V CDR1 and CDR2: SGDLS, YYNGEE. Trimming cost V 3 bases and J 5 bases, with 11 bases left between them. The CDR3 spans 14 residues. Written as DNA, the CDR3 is TGTGCCAGCAGCGAGAGGGTAACAACCGGGGAGCTGTTTTTT. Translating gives CASSERVTTGELFF. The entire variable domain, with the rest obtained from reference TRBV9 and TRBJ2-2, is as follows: DSGVTQTPKHLITATGQRVTLRCSPRSGDLSVYWYQQSLDQGLQFLIQYYNGEERAKGNILERFSAQQFPDLHSELNLSSLELGDSALYFCASSERVTTGELFFGEGSRLTVL.

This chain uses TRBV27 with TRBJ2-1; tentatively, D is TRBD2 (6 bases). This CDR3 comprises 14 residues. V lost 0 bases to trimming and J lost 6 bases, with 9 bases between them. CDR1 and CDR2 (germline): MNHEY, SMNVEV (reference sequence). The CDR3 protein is CASSLSRGGNEQFF. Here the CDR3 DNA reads TGTGCCAGCAGTTTATCAAGGGGAGGCAATGAGCAGTTCTTC.